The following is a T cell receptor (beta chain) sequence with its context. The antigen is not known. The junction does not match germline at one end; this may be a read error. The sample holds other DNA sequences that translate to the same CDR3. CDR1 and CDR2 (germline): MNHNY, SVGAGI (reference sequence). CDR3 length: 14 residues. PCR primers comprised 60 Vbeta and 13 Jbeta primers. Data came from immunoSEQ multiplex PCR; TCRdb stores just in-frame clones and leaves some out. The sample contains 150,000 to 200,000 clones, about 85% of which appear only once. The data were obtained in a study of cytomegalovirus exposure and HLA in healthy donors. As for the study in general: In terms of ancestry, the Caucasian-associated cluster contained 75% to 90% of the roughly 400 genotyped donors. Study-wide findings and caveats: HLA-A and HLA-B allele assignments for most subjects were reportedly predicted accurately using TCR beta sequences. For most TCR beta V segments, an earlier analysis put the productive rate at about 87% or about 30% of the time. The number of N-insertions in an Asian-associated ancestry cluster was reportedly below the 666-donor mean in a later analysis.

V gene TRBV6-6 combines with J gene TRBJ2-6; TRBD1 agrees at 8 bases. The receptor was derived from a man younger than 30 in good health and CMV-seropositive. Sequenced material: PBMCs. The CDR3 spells CASSYSTGANGLTF. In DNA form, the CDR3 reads TGTGCCAGCAGTTACTCGACAGGGGCCAACGGCCTGACTTTC.